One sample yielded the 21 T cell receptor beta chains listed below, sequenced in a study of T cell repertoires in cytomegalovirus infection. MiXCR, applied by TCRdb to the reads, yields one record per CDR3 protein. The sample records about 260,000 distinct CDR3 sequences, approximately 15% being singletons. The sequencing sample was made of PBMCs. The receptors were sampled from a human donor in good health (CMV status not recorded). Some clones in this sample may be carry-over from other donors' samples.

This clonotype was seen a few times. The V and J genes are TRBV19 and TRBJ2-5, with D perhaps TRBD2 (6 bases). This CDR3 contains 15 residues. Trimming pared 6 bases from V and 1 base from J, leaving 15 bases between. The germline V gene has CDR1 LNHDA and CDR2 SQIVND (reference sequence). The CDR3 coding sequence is TGTGCCAGTAGCGACCGAGGGACTCCCCAAGAGACCCAGTACTTC. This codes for CASSDRGTPQETQYF.

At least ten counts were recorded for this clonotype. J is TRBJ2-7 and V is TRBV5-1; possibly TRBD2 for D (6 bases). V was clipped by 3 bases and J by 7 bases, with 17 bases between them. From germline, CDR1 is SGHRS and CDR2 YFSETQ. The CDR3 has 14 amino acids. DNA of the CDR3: TGCGCCAGCAGCTCACAGAAAGCGGAGGGGGAGCAGTACTTC. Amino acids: CASSSQKAEGEQYF.

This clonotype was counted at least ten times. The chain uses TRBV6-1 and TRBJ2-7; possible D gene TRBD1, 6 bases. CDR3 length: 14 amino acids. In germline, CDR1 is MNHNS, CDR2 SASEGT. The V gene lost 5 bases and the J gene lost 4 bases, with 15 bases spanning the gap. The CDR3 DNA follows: TGTGCCAGCAGTACAACAGGGAATCCATACGAGCAGTACTTC. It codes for CASSTTGNPYEQYF.

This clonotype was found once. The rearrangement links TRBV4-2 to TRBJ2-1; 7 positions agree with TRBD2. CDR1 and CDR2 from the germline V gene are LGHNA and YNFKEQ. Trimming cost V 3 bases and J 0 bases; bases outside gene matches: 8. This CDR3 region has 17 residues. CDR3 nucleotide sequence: TGTGCCAGCAGCCAGGAAGCGGGCGGGAGCTCCTACAATGAGCAGTTCTTC. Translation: CASSQEAGGSSYNEQFF.

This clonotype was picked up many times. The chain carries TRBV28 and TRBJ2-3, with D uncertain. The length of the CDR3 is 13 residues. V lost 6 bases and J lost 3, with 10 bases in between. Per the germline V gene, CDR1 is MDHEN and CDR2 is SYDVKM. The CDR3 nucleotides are TGTGCCAGCAGCCCAGTGGCTACAGATACGCAGTATTTT. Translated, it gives CASSPVATDTQYF.

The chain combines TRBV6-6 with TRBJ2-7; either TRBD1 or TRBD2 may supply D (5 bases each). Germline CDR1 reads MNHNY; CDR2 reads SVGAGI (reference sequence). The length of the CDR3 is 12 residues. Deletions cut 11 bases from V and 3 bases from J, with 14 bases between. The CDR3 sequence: CAVGPFNYEQYF. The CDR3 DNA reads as TGTGCCGTGGGACCGTTCAACTACGAGCAGTACTTC.

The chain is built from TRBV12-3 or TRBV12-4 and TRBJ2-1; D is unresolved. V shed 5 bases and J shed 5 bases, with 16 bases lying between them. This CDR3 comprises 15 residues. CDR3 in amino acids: CASSPRATPDNEQFF. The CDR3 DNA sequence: TGTGCCAGCAGTCCCCGGGCCACCCCTGACAATGAGCAGTTCTTC.

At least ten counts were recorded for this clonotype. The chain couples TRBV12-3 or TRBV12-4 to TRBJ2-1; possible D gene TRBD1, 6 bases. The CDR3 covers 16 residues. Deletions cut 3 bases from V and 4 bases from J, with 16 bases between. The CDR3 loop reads CASSFRRGRHYNEQFF. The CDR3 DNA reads TGTGCCAGCAGTTTCCGCAGGGGCCGACATTACAATGAGCAGTTCTTC.

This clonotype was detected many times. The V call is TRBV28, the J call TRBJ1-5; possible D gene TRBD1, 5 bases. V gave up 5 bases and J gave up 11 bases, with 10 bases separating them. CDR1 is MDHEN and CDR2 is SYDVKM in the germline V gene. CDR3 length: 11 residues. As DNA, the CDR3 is TGTGCCAGCAGTCCAAGAGGGGCCCAGCATTTT. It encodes CASSPRGAQHF.

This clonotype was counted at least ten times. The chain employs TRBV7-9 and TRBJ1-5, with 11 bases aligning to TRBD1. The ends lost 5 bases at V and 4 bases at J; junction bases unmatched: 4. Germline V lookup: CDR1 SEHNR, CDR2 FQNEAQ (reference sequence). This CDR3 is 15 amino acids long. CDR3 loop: CASSPGQGANQPQHF. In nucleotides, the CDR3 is TGTGCCAGCAGCCCCGGACAGGGGGCGAATCAGCCCCAGCATTTT.

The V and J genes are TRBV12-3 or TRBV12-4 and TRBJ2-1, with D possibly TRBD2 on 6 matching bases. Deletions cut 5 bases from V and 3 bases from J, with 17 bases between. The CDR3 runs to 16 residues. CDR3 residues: CASSPVRDSHYNEQFF. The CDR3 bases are TGTGCCAGCAGTCCGGTCCGGGACTCTCACTACAATGAGCAGTTCTTC.

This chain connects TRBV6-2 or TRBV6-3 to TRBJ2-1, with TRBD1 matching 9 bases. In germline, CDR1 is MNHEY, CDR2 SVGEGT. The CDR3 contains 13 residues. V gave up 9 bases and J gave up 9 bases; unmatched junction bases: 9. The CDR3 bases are TGTGCCAGTAACAGGGGGCACGGGAGTGAGCAGTTCTTC. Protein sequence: CASNRGHGSEQFF.

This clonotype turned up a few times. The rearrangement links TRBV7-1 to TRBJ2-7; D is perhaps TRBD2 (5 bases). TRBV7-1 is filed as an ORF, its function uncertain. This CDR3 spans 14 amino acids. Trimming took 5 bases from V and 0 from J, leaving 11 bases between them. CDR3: CASSGGSASYEQYF. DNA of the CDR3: TGTGCCAGCAGCGGAGGCTCGGCCTCCTACGAGCAGTACTTC.

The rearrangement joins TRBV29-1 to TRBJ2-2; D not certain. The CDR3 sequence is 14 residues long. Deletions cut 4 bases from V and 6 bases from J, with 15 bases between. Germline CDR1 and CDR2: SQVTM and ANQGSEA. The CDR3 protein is CSVAGPGVAGELFF. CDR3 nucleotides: TGCAGCGTTGCGGGCCCAGGAGTCGCCGGGGAGCTGTTTTTT.

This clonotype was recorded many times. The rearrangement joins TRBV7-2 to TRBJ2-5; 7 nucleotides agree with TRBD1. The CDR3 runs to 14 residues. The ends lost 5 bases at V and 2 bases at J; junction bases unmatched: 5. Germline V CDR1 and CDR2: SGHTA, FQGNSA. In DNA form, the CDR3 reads TGTGCCAGCAGCAGGCGGACAGGACAAGAGACCCAGTACTTC. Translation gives CASSRRTGQETQYF.

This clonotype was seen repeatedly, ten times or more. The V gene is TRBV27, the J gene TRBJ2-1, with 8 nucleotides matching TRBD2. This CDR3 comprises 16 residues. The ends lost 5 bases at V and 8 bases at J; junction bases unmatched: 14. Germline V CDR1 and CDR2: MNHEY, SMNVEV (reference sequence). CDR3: CASSTRWDSGKYEQFF. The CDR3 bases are TGTGCCAGCAGTACTAGGTGGGATAGCGGGAAATATGAGCAGTTCTTC.

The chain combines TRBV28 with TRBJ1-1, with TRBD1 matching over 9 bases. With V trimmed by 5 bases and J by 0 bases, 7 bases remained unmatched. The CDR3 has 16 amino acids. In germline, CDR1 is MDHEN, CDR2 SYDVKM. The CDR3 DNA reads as TGTGCCAGCAGTGGGAGGGACAGGGCCCTGAACACTGAAGCTTTCTTT. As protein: CASSGRDRALNTEAFF.

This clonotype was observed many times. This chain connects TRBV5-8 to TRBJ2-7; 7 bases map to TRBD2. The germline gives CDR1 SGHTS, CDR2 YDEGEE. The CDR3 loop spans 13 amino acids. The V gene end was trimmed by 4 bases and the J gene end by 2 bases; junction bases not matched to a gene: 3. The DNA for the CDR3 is TGTGCCAGCAGCCGCGGGGGACCCTACGAGCAGTACTTC. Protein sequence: CASSRGGPYEQYF. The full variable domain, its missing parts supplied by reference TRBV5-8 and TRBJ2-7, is EAGVTQSPTHLIKTRGQQATLRCSPISGHTSVYWYQQALGLGLQFLLWYDEGEERNRGNFPPRFSGRQFPNYSSELNVNALELEDSALYLCASSRGGPYEQYFGPGTRLTVT.

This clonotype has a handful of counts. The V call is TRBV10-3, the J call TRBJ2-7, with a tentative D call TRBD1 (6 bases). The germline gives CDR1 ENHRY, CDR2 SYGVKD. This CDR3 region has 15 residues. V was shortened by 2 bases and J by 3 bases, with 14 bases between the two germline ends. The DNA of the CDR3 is TGTGCCATCAGTGAGAGGGATTTGACAGGCTACGAGCAGTACTTC. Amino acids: CAISERDLTGYEQYF.

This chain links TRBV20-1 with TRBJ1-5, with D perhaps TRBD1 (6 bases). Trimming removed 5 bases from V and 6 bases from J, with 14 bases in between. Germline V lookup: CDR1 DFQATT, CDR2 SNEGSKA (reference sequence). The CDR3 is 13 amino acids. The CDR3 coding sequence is TGCAGTGCTGAAAAGGCAGGGGCTCAGCCCCAGCATTTT. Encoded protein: CSAEKAGAQPQHF.

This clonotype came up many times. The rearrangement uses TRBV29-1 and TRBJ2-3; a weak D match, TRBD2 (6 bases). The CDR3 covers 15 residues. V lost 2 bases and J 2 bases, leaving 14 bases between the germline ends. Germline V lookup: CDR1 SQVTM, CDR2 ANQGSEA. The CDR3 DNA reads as TGCAGCGTTGAAAATGCGGCGGGATTCACAGATACGCAGTATTTT. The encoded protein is CSVENAAGFTDTQYF.